One sample yielded the 28 T cell receptor beta chains listed below, sequenced in a study of naive and memory T cell subsets. A UMI-containing oligonucleotide was joined by 3' ligation to the TCR cDNA template. Four PCR rounds used nested alpha and beta constant region primers plus the SP2 primer. TCRdb re-derived calls from the 5' RACE reads in MiXCR, one entry per CDR3 protein. This table holds about 48,000 distinct CDR3 sequences, approximately 4.8% found once. Receptor source: a female donor in good health.

With respect to this clonotype: Compared with germline, one end of the junction differs, possibly owing to a read error. V is TRBV28 and J is TRBJ1-2; D is unclear. Germline CDR1 MDHEN, CDR2 SYDVKM. The CDR3 extends over 14 amino acids. The CDR3 protein is CASSFSLPNYGDTF. The CDR3 DNA reads as TGTGCCAGCAGTTTCAGCTTACCCAACTATGGCGACACCTTC.

This clonotype was seen repeatedly, ten times or more. The rearrangement joins TRBV6-2 or TRBV6-3 to TRBJ2-1; D gene ambiguous. There are 14 residues in the CDR3. The germline V gene has CDR1 MNHEY and CDR2 SVGEGT. Between the trimmed V and J ends, which lost 4 bases and 6 bases, there was a span of 13 bases. CDR3 DNA: TGTGCCAGCAGTTCGCTAGGGAACGTCAATGAGCAGTTCTTC. This encodes CASSSLGNVNEQFF.

The rearrangement links TRBV6-1 to TRBJ1-4; D ambiguous. The CDR3 is made up of 14 amino acids. From germline, CDR1 is MNHNS and CDR2 SASEGT. V shed 7 bases and J shed 6 bases, with 15 bases lying between them. The chain's CDR3 is CASTSAGFDEKLFF. DNA for the CDR3: TGTGCCAGCACCTCGGCGGGGTTCGATGAAAAACTGTTTTTT.

J is TRBJ1-5 and V is TRBV20-1; no firm D call. Trimming took off 3 bases at V and 0 bases at J, with 6 bases between the two ends. CDR1 is DFQATT, CDR2 SNEGSKA, per germline (reference sequence). This CDR3 is 13 amino acids long. This CDR3 is CSARKGSNQPQHF. The CDR3 nucleotides are TGCAGTGCTAGGAAGGGTAGCAATCAGCCCCAGCATTTT.

Comments on this clonotype: A much larger clonotype is one base distant, so this may be a read error. The chain couples TRBV6-1 to TRBJ2-3; D is unclear. The CDR3 consists of 13 residues. Trimming removed 5 bases at V and 8 bases at J, with 14 bases between. Germline CDR1 is MNHNS and CDR2 is SASEGT. CDR3 nucleotide sequence: TGTGCCAGCAGTTACCAGGCTGTAGCTACGCAGTATTTT. It translates to CASSYQAVATQYF.

The table lists this clonotype with many counts. The chain joins TRBV2 to TRBJ1-1; D is unclear. Trimming removed 4 bases at V and 1 base at J, with 7 bases between. This CDR3 is 13 amino acids long. CDR1 and CDR2 from the germline V gene are SNHLY and FYNNEI. The CDR3 spells CASSVLPNTEAFF. CDR3 nucleotide sequence: TGTGCCAGCAGTGTTCTCCCGAACACTGAAGCTTTCTTT. Supplemented by reference TRBV2 and TRBJ1-1, the full variable domain reads EPEVTQTPSHQVTQMGQEVILRCVPISNHLYFYWYRQILGQKVEFLVSFYNNEISEKSEIFDDQFSVERPDGSNFTLKIRSTKLEDSAMYFCASSVLPNTEAFFGQGTRLTVV.

This clonotype has at least ten counts. The chain links TRBV7-2 to TRBJ1-4; tentatively, D is TRBD1 (6 bases). With 4 bases removed from V and 8 bases from J, the gap between germline ends came to 20 bases. CDR1 is SGHTA, CDR2 FQGNSA, per germline. CDR3 length equals 16 residues. The CDR3: CASSSGSGAQGEKLFF. In DNA, the CDR3 is TGTGCCAGCAGCTCCGGAAGTGGGGCTCAGGGGGAAAAACTGTTTTTT.

This clonotype was recorded many times. This chain joins TRBV29-1 and TRBJ2-1; D could derive from TRBD1 or TRBD2 (5 bases each). The CDR3 has 14 amino acids. Per germline, CDR1 SQVTM and CDR2 ANQGSEA. V was cut by 3 bases and J by 6 bases, with 15 bases left in between. The CDR3, as DNA: TGCAGCGTTGATAGTGGGGGTCTGATCAATGAGCAGTTCTTC. Translating gives CSVDSGGLINEQFF.

This clonotype was observed at least ten times. The rearrangement links TRBV7-9 to TRBJ2-1, with TRBD2 matching 10 bases. Trimming removed 4 bases from V and 8 bases from J; junction bases left unmatched: 8. Germline V gene data show CDR1 as SEHNR and CDR2 as FQNEAQ (reference sequence). The CDR3 is 15 amino acids. Here the CDR3 DNA reads TGTGCCAGCAGCTCTCGGGGTAGCGGGAGGCATGAGCAGTTCTTC. Its protein is CASSSRGSGRHEQFF.

This clonotype occurred many times. The rearrangement uses TRBV29-1 and TRBJ1-1, with D unresolved. Germline lookup yields CDR1 SQVTM and CDR2 ANQGSEA. Trimming took 4 bases from V and 0 from J, leaving 9 bases between them. The CDR3 runs 13 residues. Here the CDR3 reads CSVGKGMNTEAFF. Here the CDR3 DNA reads TGCAGCGTTGGAAAGGGAATGAACACTGAAGCTTTCTTT.

There are a few counts of this clonotype. The chain has TRBV5-1 and TRBJ2-7; 12 bases line up with TRBD1. Germline V gene data show CDR1 as SGHRS and CDR2 as YFSETQ. Trimming took 2 bases from V and 3 from J; bases not matched to a gene: 15. This CDR3 is 19 amino acids long. The CDR3 bases are TGCGCCAGCAGCTTTTCAACGGGACAGGGGGCGAACGGGGTCTACGAGCAGTACTTC. Protein product: CASSFSTGQGANGVYEQYF.

At least ten counts were recorded for this clonotype. The CDR3 region is CASSLGWDRGLGEAFF. CDR3 nucleotides: TGTGCCAGCAGCTTGGGCTGGGACAGGGGGCTGGGTGAAGCTTTCTTT. This rearrangement joins TRBV5-4 to TRBJ1-1; the match to TRBD1 covers 12 bases. V lost 0 bases, J lost 7 bases, and 7 bases stayed unmatched. This CDR3 spans 16 amino acids. The germline V gene encodes CDR1 SGHNT and CDR2 YYREEE (reference sequence).

This clonotype was recorded at least ten times. The V call is TRBV5-3, the J call TRBJ2-1, with D tentatively TRBD2 (6 bases). TRBV5-3 belongs to the ORF category, with a function that is uncertain. V gave up 4 bases and J gave up 8 bases, with 19 bases separating them. The length of the CDR3 is 15 residues. The CDR3 reads CARSPLWGRTHEQFF. The CDR3 coding sequence is TGTGCCAGAAGCCCTTTATGGGGGAGGACCCATGAGCAGTTCTTC.

Ten or more counts support this clonotype. The chain joins TRBV6-5 to TRBJ2-7, with 12 bases aligning to TRBD2. V was clipped by 6 bases and J by 6 bases; unmatched bases: 9. Germline V gene lookup returns CDR1 MNHEY and CDR2 SVGAGI. CDR3 length: 15 amino acids. CDR3 sequence: CASSPGLAGPSEQYF. In DNA, the CDR3 is TGTGCCAGCAGCCCCGGACTAGCGGGACCAAGCGAGCAGTACTTC.

This clonotype was picked up many times. The chain joins TRBV3-1 to TRBJ2-3, with D maybe TRBD1 (6 bases). CDR1 is LGHDT and CDR2 is YNNKEL in the germline V gene (reference sequence). This CDR3 spans 19 amino acids. The V gene lost 5 bases and the J gene lost 2 bases, with 26 bases spanning the gap. This chain's CDR3 is CASSSSKIGTSLLTDTQYF. CDR3 nucleotide sequence: TGTGCCAGCAGCTCCAGTAAGATCGGGACATCCCTTCTCACAGATACGCAGTATTTT.

Many counts were recorded for this clonotype. V is TRBV19 and J is TRBJ1-4; D ambiguous. Trimming took 7 bases from V and 7 from J, leaving 16 bases between them. Germline V gene lookup returns CDR1 LNHDA and CDR2 SQIVND (reference sequence). This CDR3 spans 14 amino acids. The CDR3 DNA follows: TGTGCCAGTACCCTGAAATACGGGGTTGAAAAACTGTTTTTT. Its protein product is CASTLKYGVEKLFF. Variable domain in full (rest from reference TRBV19 and TRBJ1-4): DGGITQSPKYLFRKEGQNVTLSCEQNLNHDAMYWYRQDPGQGLRLIYYSQIVNDFQKGDIAEGYSVSREKKESFPLTVTSAQKNPTAFYLCASTLKYGVEKLFFGSGTQLSVL.

This clonotype was recorded at least ten times. This rearrangement joins TRBV7-2 to TRBJ1-3; no firm D call. This CDR3 spans 14 amino acids. V was trimmed by 1 base and J by 8 bases, leaving 12 bases between them. CDR1 is SGHTA and CDR2 is FQGNSA in the germline V gene. CDR3: CASSLEEGVDTIYF. CDR3 bases: TGTGCCAGCAGCTTAGAAGAGGGAGTAGACACCATATATTTT. Full variable domain (rest looked up from reference TRBV7-2 and TRBJ1-3): GAGVSQSPSNKVTEKGKDVELRCDPISGHTALYWYRQSLGQGLEFLIYFQGNSAPDKSGLPSDRFSAERTGGSVSTLTIQRTQQEDSAVYLCASSLEEGVDTIYFGEGSWLTVV.

This clonotype was observed many times. The V gene is TRBV27, the J gene TRBJ1-2, with D maybe TRBD1 (5 bases). CDR3 size: 15 residues. CDR1 and CDR2 (germline): MNHEY, SMNVEV (reference sequence). Trimming removed 3 bases at V and 4 bases at J, with 15 bases between. CDR3 in DNA: TGTGCCAGCAGTTTTACCGGGGACGGTTCCTATGGCTACACCTTC. It encodes CASSFTGDGSYGYTF.

This clonotype showed up many times. The J gene is TRBJ2-2, the V gene TRBV6-5; D gene uncertain. Germline V gene lookup returns CDR1 MNHEY and CDR2 SVGAGI. Between the trimmed V and J ends, which lost 8 bases and 6 bases, there was a span of 16 bases. The CDR3 consists of 14 residues. The CDR3 DNA sequence: TGTGCCAGCGGCCGGACGACCGACGCCGGGGAGCTGTTTTTT. It translates to CASGRTTDAGELFF.

In its sample, this clonotype was seen many times. The CDR3 loop is CASSLGQALAKNIQYF. CDR3 in DNA: TGTGCCAGCAGTCTCGGGCAGGCCTTAGCCAAAAACATTCAGTACTTC. V usage is TRBV12-3 or TRBV12-4 and J usage is TRBJ2-4; D ambiguous. Trimming left V 5 bases short and J 0 bases short, with 14 bases between. The CDR3 totals 16 residues.

This clonotype was seen many times. The chain combines TRBV6-5 with TRBJ1-1; 10 bases fit TRBD1. CDR1 and CDR2 from the germline V gene are MNHEY and SVGAGI. This CDR3 has 14 amino acids. V shed 7 bases, J shed 4 bases, and the junction held 6 bases outside the gene matches. CDR3 bases: TGTGCCAGCACCCTGAGGACAGGGGGCACTGAAGCTTTCTTT. This sequence encodes CASTLRTGGTEAFF.

This clonotype was detected many times. V and J are TRBV5-1 and TRBJ2-1; possible D gene TRBD1, 6 bases. V dropped 0 bases and J dropped 4 bases, with 14 bases sitting between them. Germline CDR1 and CDR2: SGHRS and YFSETQ. The CDR3 runs to 16 residues. The CDR3 bases are TGCGCCAGCAGCTTGGCTCCGGGACAAATTTACAATGAGCAGTTCTTC. Protein product: CASSLAPGQIYNEQFF.

This clonotype was seen repeatedly, ten times or more. The V gene is TRBV12-3 or TRBV12-4, the J gene TRBJ2-5; the D is unclear. Between the trimmed V and J ends, which lost 2 bases and 5 bases, there was a span of 3 bases. The CDR3 spans 11 residues. The CDR3 here is CASSLLETQYF. The CDR3 DNA is TGTGCCAGCAGTTTACTTGAGACCCAGTACTTC.

This chain uses TRBV29-1 with TRBJ2-1; D possibly corresponds to TRBD2 (6 bases). There are 16 residues in the CDR3. The V gene lost 1 base and the J gene lost 6 bases, with 19 bases spanning the gap. Germline values: CDR1 SQVTM, CDR2 ANQGSEA. The CDR3 DNA reads TGCAGCGTTGAAGCTTCATTGACTAGGGGAGGCAATGAGCAGTTCTTC. Encoded protein: CSVEASLTRGGNEQFF.

This clonotype was counted a few times. The V call is TRBV7-9, the J call TRBJ2-7; a weak D match, TRBD2 (6 bases). Germline V lookup: CDR1 SEHNR, CDR2 FQNEAQ (reference sequence). V gave up 2 bases and J gave up 2 bases, with 13 bases separating them. The CDR3 is made up of 15 amino acids. The CDR3: CASSLPGTRAYEQYF. The CDR3 nucleotides are TGTGCCAGCAGCTTACCCGGGACTCGGGCCTACGAGCAGTACTTC. Full variable domain (remainder filled in from reference TRBV7-9 and TRBJ2-7): DTGVSQNPRHKITKRGQNVTFRCDPISEHNRLYWYRQTLGQGPEFLTYFQNEAQLEKSRLLSDRFSAERPKGSFSTLEIQRTEQGDSAMYLCASSLPGTRAYEQYFGPGTRLTVT.

This clonotype was seen ten or more times. The V call is TRBV7-9, the J call TRBJ2-1; perhaps TRBD2 as D (6 bases). CDR1 is SEHNR, CDR2 FQNEAQ, per germline (reference sequence). V was shortened by 3 bases and J by 6 bases, with 24 bases between the two germline ends. The CDR3 is made up of 18 amino acids. CDR3 coding DNA: TGTGCCAGCAGCTTTCCCGTCCGCTCGGCGGAGGGAAGCAATGAGCAGTTCTTC. Encoded protein: CASSFPVRSAEGSNEQFF.

This chain links TRBV5-1 with TRBJ2-3; D is perhaps TRBD1 or TRBD2 (5 bases each). Germline CDR1 SGHRS, CDR2 YFSETQ. The V gene lost 1 base and the J gene lost 4 bases, with 10 bases spanning the gap. This CDR3 region has 14 residues. The DNA of the CDR3 is TGCGCCAGCAGCTTGTGGGGGACCTCAGATACGCAGTATTTT. Encoded protein: CASSLWGTSDTQYF. Complete variable domain (other parts from reference TRBV5-1 and TRBJ2-3): KAGVTQTPRYLIKTRGQQVTLSCSPISGHRSVSWYQQTPGQGLQFLFEYFSETQRNKGNFPGRFSGRQFSNSRSEMNVSTLELGDSALYLCASSLWGTSDTQYFGPGTRLTVL.

Written as DNA, the CDR3 is TGTGCCAGTAATAGAAGGGACACCGGGGAGCTGTTTTTT. It codes for CASNRRDTGELFF. The chain carries TRBV19 and TRBJ2-2; no reliable D call. The CDR3 has 13 residues. V lost 7 bases to trimming and J lost 3 bases, with 9 bases between them. The germline V gene has CDR1 LNHDA and CDR2 SQIVND (reference sequence).